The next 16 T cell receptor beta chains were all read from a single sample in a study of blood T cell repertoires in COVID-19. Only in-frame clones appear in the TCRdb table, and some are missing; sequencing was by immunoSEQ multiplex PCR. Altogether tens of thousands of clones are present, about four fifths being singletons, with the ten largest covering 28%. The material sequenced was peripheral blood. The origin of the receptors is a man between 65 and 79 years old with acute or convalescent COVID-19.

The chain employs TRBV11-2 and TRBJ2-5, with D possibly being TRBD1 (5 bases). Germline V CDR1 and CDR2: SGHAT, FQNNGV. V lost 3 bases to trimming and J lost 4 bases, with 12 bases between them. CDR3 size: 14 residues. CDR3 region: CASSLQGSGETQYF. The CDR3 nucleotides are TGTGCCAGCAGCTTGCAGGGAAGTGGAGAGACCCAGTACTTC. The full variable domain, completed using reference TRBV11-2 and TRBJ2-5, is EAGVAQSPRYKIIEKRQSVAFWCNPISGHATLYWYQQILGQGPKLLIQFQNNGVVDDSQLPKDRFSAERLKGVDSTLKIQPAKLEDSAVYLCASSLQGSGETQYFGPGTRLLVL.

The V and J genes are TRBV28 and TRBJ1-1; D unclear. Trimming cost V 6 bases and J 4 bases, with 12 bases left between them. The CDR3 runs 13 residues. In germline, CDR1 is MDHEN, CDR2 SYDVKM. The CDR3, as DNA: TGTGCCAGCAGCCTTGGAGGATTCACTGAAGCTTTCTTT. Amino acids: CASSLGGFTEAFF.

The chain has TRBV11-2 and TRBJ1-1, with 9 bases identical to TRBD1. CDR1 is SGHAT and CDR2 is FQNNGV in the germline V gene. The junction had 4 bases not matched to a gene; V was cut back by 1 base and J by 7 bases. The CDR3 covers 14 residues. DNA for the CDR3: TGTGCCAGCAGCTTAGGACAGGGGGTCAGTGAAGCTTTCTTT. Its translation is CASSLGQGVSEAFF.

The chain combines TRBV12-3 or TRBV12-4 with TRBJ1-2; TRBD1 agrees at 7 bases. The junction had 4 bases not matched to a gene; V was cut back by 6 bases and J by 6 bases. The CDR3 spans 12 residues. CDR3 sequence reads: CASSTGEDGYTF. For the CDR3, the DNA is TGTGCCAGCAGCACAGGGGAGGATGGCTACACCTTC.

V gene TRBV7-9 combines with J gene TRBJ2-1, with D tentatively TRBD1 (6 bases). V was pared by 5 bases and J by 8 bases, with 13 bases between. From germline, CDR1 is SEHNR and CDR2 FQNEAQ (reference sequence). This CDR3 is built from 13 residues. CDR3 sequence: CASSRTEGDEQFF. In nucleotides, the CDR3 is TGTGCCAGCAGCCGCACAGAGGGGGATGAGCAGTTCTTC.

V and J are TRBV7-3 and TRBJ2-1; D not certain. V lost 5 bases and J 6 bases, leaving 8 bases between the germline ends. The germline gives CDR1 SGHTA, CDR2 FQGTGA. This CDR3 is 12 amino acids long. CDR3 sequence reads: CASSANSNEQFF. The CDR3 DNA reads TGTGCCAGCAGCGCCAATAGCAATGAGCAGTTCTTC.

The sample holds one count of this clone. This CDR3 reads CATSPEMGLAGYNEQFF. The CDR3 DNA is TGTGCCACCAGCCCAGAGATGGGGCTAGCGGGGTACAATGAGCAGTTCTTC. The chain couples TRBV15 to TRBJ2-1, with 9 positions matching TRBD2. Germline lookup yields CDR1 LNHNV and CDR2 YYDKDF (reference sequence). V shed 5 bases and J 4 bases; nucleotides not matched to a gene: 12. The CDR3 is made up of 17 amino acids.

Here the CDR3 reads CASSFKRGTIYEQYF. The CDR3 DNA reads as TGTGCCAGCAGCTTCAAACGCGGGACTATCTACGAGCAGTACTTC. The chain recombines TRBV7-2 with TRBJ2-7; the match to TRBD2 covers 7 bases. The junction had 8 bases not matched to a gene; V was cut back by 3 bases and J by 3 bases. The CDR3 spans 15 residues. Germline CDR1 is SGHTA and CDR2 is FQGNSA.

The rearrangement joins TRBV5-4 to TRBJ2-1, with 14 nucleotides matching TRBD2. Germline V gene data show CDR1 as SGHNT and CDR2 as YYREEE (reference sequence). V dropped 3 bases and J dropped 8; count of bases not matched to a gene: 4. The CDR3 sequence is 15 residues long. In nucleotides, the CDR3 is TGTGCCAGCAGCTCGGGACTAGCGGGAGTCGATGAGCAGTTCTTC. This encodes CASSSGLAGVDEQFF. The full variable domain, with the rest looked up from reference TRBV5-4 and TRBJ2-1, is ETGVTQSPTHLIKTRGQQVTLRCSSQSGHNTVSWYQQALGQGPQFIFQYYREEENGRGNFPPRFSGLQFPNYSSELNVNALELDDSALYLCASSSGLAGVDEQFFGPGTRLTVL.

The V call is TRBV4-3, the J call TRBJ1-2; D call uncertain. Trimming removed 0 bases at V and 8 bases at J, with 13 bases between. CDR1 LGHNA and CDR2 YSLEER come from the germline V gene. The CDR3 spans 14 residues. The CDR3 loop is CASSQEGGSGGYTF. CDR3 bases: TGCGCCAGCAGCCAAGAAGGCGGGTCTGGAGGCTACACCTTC.

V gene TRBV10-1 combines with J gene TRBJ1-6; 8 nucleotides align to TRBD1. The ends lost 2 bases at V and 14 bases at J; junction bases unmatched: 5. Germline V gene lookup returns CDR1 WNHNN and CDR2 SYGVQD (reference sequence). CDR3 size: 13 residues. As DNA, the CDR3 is TGCGCCAGCAGTGAGACAGGGGGAATGTCCCTCCACTTT. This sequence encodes CASSETGGMSLHF.

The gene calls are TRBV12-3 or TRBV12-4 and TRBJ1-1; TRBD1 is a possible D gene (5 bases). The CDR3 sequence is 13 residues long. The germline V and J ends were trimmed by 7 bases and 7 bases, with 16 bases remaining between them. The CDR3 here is CASNPTGGFEAFF. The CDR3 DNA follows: TGTGCCAGCAACCCAACGGGGGGGTTTGAAGCTTTCTTT.

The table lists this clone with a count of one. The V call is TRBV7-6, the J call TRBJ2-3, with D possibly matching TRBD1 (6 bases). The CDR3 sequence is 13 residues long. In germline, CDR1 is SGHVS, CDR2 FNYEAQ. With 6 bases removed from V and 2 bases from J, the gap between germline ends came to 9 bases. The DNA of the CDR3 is TGTGCCAGCAGTCGACAGGTCACAGATACGCAGTATTTT. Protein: CASSRQVTDTQYF.

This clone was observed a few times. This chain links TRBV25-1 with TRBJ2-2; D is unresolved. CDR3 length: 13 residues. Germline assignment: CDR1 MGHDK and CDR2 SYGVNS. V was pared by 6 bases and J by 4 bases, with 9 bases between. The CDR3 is CASRHLGTGELFF. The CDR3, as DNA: TGTGCCAGCAGACATCTTGGCACCGGGGAGCTGTTTTTT.

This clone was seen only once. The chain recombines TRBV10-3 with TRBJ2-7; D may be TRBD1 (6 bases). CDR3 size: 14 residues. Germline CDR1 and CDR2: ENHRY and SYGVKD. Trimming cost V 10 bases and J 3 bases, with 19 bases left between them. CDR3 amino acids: CATALKPGVYEQYF. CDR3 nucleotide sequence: TGTGCCACGGCCCTGAAACCAGGGGTCTACGAGCAGTACTTC.

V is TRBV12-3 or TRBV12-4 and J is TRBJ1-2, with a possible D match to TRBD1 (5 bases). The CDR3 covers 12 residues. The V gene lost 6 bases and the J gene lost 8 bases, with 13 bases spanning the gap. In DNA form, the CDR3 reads TGTGCCAGCAGCCCCGGGGGTGCCGGCTACACCTTC. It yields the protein CASSPGGAGYTF.